This entry lists 7 T cell receptor beta chains sequenced from one sample in a study of CD8+ T cells in alopecia areata. The authors extracted RNA and reverse transcribed it into cDNA as the sequencing template. Using immunoSEQ multiplex PCR, the repertoire was profiled, and TCRdb retains in-frame clones only, with some absent. The sample is made up of about 110,000 clones, none counted only once. The specimen was lesional skin. These receptors all stem from a C3H/HeJ mouse with alopecia areata. Strain MHC haplotype: H2-k.

The table lists this clone with a few counts. Genes here carry mouse names. The CDR3 end lies 4 residues beyond the end of the read and is filled in from the germline J gene. The rearrangement joins TRBV13-3 to TRBJ2-4, with 8 bases fitting TRBD1. There are 13 residues in the CDR3. CDR1 is NNHDY, CDR2 SYVADS, per germline. The CDR3: CASQGAGENTLYF. The sequenced part of the CDR3 DNA is TGTGCCAGCCAGGGGGCTGGGGAGAAC.

As to this clone: There is a difference at residue 12 between the TCRdb protein and the DNA translation, so the protein given here was translated from the DNA. Gene and germline names: mouse. From the germline J gene comes the end of the CDR3, since the read stops 3 residues before it. The V call is TRBV1, the J call TRBJ1-6; TRBD1 aligns across 7 bases. TRBJ1-6 is marked as an open reading frame, function uncertain. The germline V gene encodes CDR1 NSQYPW and CDR2 LRSPGD (reference sequence). Trimming at V came to 2 bases and at J to 7 bases, leaving 5 bases not matched to a gene. This CDR3 has 15 residues. This chain's CDR3 is CTCSANRGLNSPLYF. CDR3 DNA, as far as it was read: TGCACCTGCAGTGCAAACAGGGGCTTGAATTCGCCC.

In this sample, this clone turned up a few times. The genes are named according to mouse. Incomplete CDR3 DNA: TGTGCCAGCAGTGTAATGGGACAGGGAAAGGGTCAAAAC. Its translation: CASSVMGQGKGQN. The entire CDR3 sequence reads CASSVMGQGKGQNTLYF. The chain employs TRBV13-3 and TRBJ2-4; 9 nucleotides align to TRBD1. Sequencing ends 4 residues short of the CDR3 end; the germline J gene provides the rest. The CDR3 sequence is 17 residues long. The germline gives CDR1 NNHDY, CDR2 SYVADS. The trim removed 3 bases at V and 1 base at J, leaving 9 bases unmatched.

This clone was seen more than once but under ten times. Genes here carry mouse names. With the read ending 4 residues before the CDR3 end, the germline J gene is used to fill in that end. This chain uses TRBV13-3 with TRBJ1-1; TRBD1 matches at 8 bases. V trimming: 2 bases; J trimming: 4 bases; junction bases outside the gene matches: 10. The CDR3 extends over 16 amino acids. CDR1 is NNHDY and CDR2 is SYVADS in the germline V gene. Incomplete CDR3 DNA: TGTGCCAGCAGTGACGGACAGGGAAGTAGGGGCACA. Translating it yields CASSDGQGSRGT. The CDR3 in its entirety is CASSDGQGSRGTEVFF.

This clone turned up a few times. TCRdb's protein and the DNA translation differ at residue 12; the protein here comes from the DNA. The germline and genes are mouse ones. The read ends 3 residues shy of where the CDR3 ends; the end is completed using the germline J gene. This chain links TRBV17 with TRBJ1-6, with TRBD1 identical over 8 bases. TRBJ1-6 is classed as an ORF, of uncertain function. V was pared by 1 base and J by 5 bases, with 1 base of the junction left unmatched. CDR3 length: 15 residues. Germline-derived CDR1 and CDR2 are MNHDT and YYDKIL. The CDR3 is CASSRGTGNNSPLYF. The CDR3 DNA, read in part, is TGTGCTAGCAGTAGAGGGACAGGGAATAATTCGCCC.

Only a few counts were recorded for this clone. Germline and genes: mouse. The CDR3 extends 4 residues past the end of the read, so its final part is completed from the germline J gene. The chain links TRBV1 to TRBJ1-4; 9 nucleotides agree with TRBD1. Germline CDR1 and CDR2: NSQYPW and LRSPGD (reference sequence). This CDR3 is 16 amino acids long. The J segment lost 0 bases and the V segment lost 4 bases, leaving 3 bases of the junction unmatched. The covered CDR3 bases are TGCACCTGCAGTGGACAGGGGGGAGTTTCCAACGAA. Encoded protein: CTCSGQGGVSNE. Given in full, the CDR3 is CTCSGQGGVSNERLFF.

This clone was picked up a small number of times. Gene names and germline refer to mouse. Coverage ceases 4 residues before the CDR3 finishes, and the germline J gene fills in the end. The genes are TRBV1 and TRBJ1-4, with a tentative D call TRBD1 (6 bases). CDR1 is NSQYPW, CDR2 LRSPGD, per germline (reference sequence). V was pared by 2 bases and J by 2 bases, with 9 bases between. The CDR3 runs to 15 residues. The CDR3: CTCSARGSSNERLFF. The CDR3 bases that were read are TGCACCTGCAGTGCAAGGGGGTCCTCCAACGAA.